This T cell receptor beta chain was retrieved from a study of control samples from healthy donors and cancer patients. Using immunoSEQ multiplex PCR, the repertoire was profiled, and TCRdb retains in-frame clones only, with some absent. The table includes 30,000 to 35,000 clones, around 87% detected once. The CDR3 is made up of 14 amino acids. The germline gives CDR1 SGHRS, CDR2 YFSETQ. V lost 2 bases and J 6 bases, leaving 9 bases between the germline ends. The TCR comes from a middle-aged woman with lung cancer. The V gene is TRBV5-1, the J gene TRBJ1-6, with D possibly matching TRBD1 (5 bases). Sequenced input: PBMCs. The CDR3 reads CASSFPTANSPLHF. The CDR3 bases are TGCGCCAGCAGCTTCCCGACAGCTAATTCACCCCTCCACTTT.